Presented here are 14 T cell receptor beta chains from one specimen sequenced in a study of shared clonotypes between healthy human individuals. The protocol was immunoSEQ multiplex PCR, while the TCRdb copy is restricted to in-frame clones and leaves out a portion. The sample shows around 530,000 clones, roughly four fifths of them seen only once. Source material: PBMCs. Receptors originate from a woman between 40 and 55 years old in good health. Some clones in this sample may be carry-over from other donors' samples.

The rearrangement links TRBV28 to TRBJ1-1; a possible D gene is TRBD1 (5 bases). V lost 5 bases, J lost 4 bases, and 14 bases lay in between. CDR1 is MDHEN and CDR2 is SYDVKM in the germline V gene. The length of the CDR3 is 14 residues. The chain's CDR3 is CASSESGRPTEAFF. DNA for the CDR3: TGTGCCAGCAGTGAGTCGGGACGCCCCACTGAAGCTTTCTTT.

In nucleotides, the CDR3 is TGTGCCAGCAGTTCGGCCAGTGCCTTTGAAGCTTTCTTT. The encoded protein is CASSSASAFEAFF. The chain has TRBV28 and TRBJ1-1; D unresolved. V was shortened by 4 bases and J by 7 bases, with 13 bases between the two germline ends. The length of the CDR3 is 13 residues. Germline assignment: CDR1 MDHEN and CDR2 SYDVKM.

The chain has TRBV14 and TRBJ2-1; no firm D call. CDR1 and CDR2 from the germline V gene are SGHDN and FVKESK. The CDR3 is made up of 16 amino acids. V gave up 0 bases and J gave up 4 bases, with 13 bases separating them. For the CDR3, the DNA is TGTGCCAGCAGCCAAGATTCCCCACGTGGGTACAATGAGCAGTTCTTC. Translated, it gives CASSQDSPRGYNEQFF.

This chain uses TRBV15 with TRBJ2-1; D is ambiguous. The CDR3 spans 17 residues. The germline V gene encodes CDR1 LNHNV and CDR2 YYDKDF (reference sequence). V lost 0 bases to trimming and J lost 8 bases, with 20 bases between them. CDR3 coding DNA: TGTGCCACCAGCAGAGATTATCTGGTCCTTATTCACGATGAGCAGTTCTTC. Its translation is CATSRDYLVLIHDEQFF.

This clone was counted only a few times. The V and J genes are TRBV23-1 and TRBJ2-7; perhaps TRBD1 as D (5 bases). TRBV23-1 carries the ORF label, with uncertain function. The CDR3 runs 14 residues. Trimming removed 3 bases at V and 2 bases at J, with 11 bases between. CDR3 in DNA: TGCGCCAGCAGTCATCCCGACAGAGCCTACGAGCAGTACTTC. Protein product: CASSHPDRAYEQYF.

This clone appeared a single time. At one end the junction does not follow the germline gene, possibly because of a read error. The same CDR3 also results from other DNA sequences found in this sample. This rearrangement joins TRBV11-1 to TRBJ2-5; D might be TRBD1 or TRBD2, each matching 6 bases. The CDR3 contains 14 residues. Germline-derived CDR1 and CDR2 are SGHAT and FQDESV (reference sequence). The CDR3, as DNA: TGTGCCAGCAGCTTAATGGGGGGCCAAGAGACACAGTACTTC. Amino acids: CASSLMGGQETQYF.

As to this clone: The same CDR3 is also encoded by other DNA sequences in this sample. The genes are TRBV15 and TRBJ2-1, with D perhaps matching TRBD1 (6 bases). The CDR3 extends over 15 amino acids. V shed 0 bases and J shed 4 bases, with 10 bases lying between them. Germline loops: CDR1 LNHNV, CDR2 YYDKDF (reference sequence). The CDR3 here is CATSRDRGGYNEQFF. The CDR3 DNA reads TGTGCCACCAGCAGAGATCGAGGGGGTTACAATGAGCAGTTCTTC.

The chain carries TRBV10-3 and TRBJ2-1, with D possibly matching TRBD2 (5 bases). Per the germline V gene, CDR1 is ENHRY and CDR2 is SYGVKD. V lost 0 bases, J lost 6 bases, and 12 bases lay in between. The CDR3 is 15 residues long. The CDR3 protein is CAISESIQRPNEQFF. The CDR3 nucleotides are TGTGCCATCAGTGAGTCGATCCAGCGGCCCAATGAGCAGTTCTTC.

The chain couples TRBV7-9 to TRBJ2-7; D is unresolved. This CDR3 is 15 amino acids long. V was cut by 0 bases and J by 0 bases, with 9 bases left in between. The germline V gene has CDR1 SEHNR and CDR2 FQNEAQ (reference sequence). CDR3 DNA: TGTGCCAGCAGCTTAGCGGGGTTTCACTCCTACGAGCAGTACTTC. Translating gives CASSLAGFHSYEQYF. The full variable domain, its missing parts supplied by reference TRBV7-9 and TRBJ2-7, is DTGVSQNPRHKITKRGQNVTFRCDPISEHNRLYWYRQTLGQGPEFLTYFQNEAQLEKSRLLSDRFSAERPKGSFSTLEIQRTEQGDSAMYLCASSLAGFHSYEQYFGPGTRLTVT.

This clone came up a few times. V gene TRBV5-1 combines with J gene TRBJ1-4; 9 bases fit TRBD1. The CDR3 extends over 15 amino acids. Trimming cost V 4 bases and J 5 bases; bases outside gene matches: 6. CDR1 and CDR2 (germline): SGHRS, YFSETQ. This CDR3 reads CASSPGGTGNEKLFF. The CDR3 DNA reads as TGCGCCAGCAGCCCGGGGGGGACAGGGAATGAAAAACTGTTTTTT.

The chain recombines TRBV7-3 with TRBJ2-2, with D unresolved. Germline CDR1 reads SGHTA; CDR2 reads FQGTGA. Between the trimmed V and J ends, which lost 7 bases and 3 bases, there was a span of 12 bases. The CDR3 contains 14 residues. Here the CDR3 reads CASTAGSDTGELFF. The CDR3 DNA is TGTGCCAGCACCGCCGGTAGTGACACCGGGGAGCTGTTTTTT.

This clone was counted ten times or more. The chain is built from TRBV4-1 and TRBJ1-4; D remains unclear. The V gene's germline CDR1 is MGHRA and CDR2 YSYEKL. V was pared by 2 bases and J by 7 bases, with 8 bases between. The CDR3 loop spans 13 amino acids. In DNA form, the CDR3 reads TGCGCCAGCAGCCAAAGTCCGGCTGAAAAACTGTTTTTT. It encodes CASSQSPAEKLFF.

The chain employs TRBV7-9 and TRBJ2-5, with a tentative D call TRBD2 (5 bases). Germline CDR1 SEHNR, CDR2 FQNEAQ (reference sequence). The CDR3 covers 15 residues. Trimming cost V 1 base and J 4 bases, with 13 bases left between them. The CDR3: CASSLGTQTGETQYF. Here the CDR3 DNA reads TGTGCCAGCAGCTTAGGGACTCAGACCGGAGAGACCCAGTACTTC.

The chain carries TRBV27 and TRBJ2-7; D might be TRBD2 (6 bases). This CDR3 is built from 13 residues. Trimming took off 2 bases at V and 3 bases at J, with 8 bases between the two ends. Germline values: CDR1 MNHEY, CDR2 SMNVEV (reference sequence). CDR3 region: CASSLISGYEQYF. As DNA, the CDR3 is TGTGCCAGCAGTTTAATTAGCGGCTACGAGCAGTACTTC.